A selection of T cell receptor beta chains follows, all from one sample in a study of blood T cell repertoires in COVID-19. The protocol was immunoSEQ multiplex PCR, while the TCRdb copy is restricted to in-frame clones and leaves out a portion. The profile covers fewer than 350,000 clones, with approximately 83% appearing a single time and less than 2.5% taken by the ten largest. Sequencing was carried out using PBMCs or T cells enriched from blood (not recorded which). All receptors derive from a young man who had recovered from COVID-19. The CDR3 runs from the conserved cysteine through the conserved F or W. Each record gives: V gene, J gene, D gene, clone size, CDR3 DNA, CDR3 protein. D genes are given only for firm matches. Clone size is shown for a subset of rows, as once, few, many or a class of expanded clone.

V: TRBV5-1; J: TRBJ1-1; D: NA; size: NA; DNA: TGCGCCAGCAGCTTGCCTACAGGAACCATGAACACTGAAGCTTTCTTT; CDR3: CASSLPTGTMNTEAFF
V: TRBV7-8; J: TRBJ2-7; D: NA; size: NA; DNA: TGTGCCAGCAGCAAAAGGGACAATCCCTACGAGCAGTACTTC; CDR3: CASSKRDNPYEQYF
V: TRBV14; J: TRBJ1-2; D: NA; size: NA; DNA: TGTGCCAGCAGCCAAGATCTAGCGGGGCCTGGCTACACCTTC; CDR3: CASSQDLAGPGYTF
V: TRBV6-5; J: TRBJ2-6; D: NA; size: NA; DNA: TGTGCCAGCAACAGGGGGGGCCGCGGGGCCAACGTCCTGACTTTC; CDR3: CASNRGGRGANVLTF
V: TRBV7-2; J: TRBJ2-2; D: TRBD1; size: NA; DNA: TGTGCCAGCAGCTATGGCCGGGGACAGCTAAACACCGGGGAGCTGTTTTTT; CDR3: CASSYGRGQLNTGELFF
V: TRBV19; J: TRBJ1-5; D: NA; size: NA; DNA: TGTGCCAGTGGAGATTCGGGGGTTCAGCCCCAGCATTTT; CDR3: CASGDSGVQPQHF
V: TRBV5-4; J: TRBJ1-3; D: TRBD1; size: NA; DNA: TGTGCCAGCAGCTGGGACAGGGCTGGAAACACCATATATTTT; CDR3: CASSWDRAGNTIYF
V: TRBV9; J: TRBJ2-7; D: TRBD2; size: few; DNA: TGTGCCAGCAGCGTAGCCCCGGGGGGAGCGGGGTACTCCTACGAGCAGTACTTC; CDR3: CASSVAPGGAGYSYEQYF
V: TRBV2; J: TRBJ1-2; D: NA; size: once; DNA: TGTGCCAGCAGTGAAGCTTGGAGGGGCTATGGCTACACCTTC; CDR3: CASSEAWRGYGYTF
V: TRBV5-6; J: TRBJ1-4; D: NA; size: NA; DNA: TGTGCCAGCAGCTTGGCCGGGGCAGGGGTGGAGGAAAAACTGTTTTTT; CDR3: CASSLAGAGVEEKLFF
V: TRBV25-1; J: TRBJ1-2; D: TRBD1; size: NA; DNA: TGTGCCAGCAGTGATGAACGACAGGGGGCTGACTATGGCTACACCTTC; CDR3: CASSDERQGADYGYTF
V: TRBV6-5; J: TRBJ2-5; D: TRBD2; size: NA; DNA: TGTGCCAGCAGTTACCAAGCGGGGGGCCCCCAAGAGACCCAGTACTTC; CDR3: CASSYQAGGPQETQYF
V: TRBV9; J: TRBJ1-1; D: NA; size: NA; DNA: TGTGCCAGCAGCGTAACCCCCGGGGATCACACTGAAGCTTTCTTT; CDR3: CASSVTPGDHTEAFF
V: TRBV29-1; J: TRBJ1-1; D: NA; size: NA; DNA: TGCAGCGTTGGTACAGGATTAACTGAAGCTTTCTTT; CDR3: CSVGTGLTEAFF
V: TRBV5-1; J: TRBJ2-1; D: TRBD1; size: NA; DNA: TGCGCCAGCAGCTTGAGGGACAGCTCCTACAATGAGCAGTTCTTC; CDR3: CASSLRDSSYNEQFF
V: TRBV30; J: TRBJ1-3; D: NA; size: NA; DNA: TGTGCCTGGAGTTCAGGGCCTGGAAACACCATATATTTT; CDR3: CAWSSGPGNTIYF
V: TRBV4-3; J: TRBJ1-2; D: TRBD1; size: NA; DNA: TGCGCCAGCAGCCGGGCCGGGACAGGTCCTGATGGCTACACCTTC; CDR3: CASSRAGTGPDGYTF
V: TRBV19; J: TRBJ1-5; D: NA; size: NA; DNA: TGTGCCAGTAGTCCAATCGACATACCCTATCAGCCCCAGCATTTT; CDR3: CASSPIDIPYQPQHF
V: TRBV5-1; J: TRBJ1-1; D: TRBD1; size: NA; DNA: TGCGCCAGCAGCGTGACAGGGGCCAACACTGAAGCTTTCTTT; CDR3: CASSVTGANTEAFF
V: TRBV19; J: TRBJ1-2; D: TRBD1; size: NA; DNA: TGTGCCAGTATGTGGGGACAGGAAAGTCCCTATGGCTACACCTTC; CDR3: CASMWGQESPYGYTF
V: TRBV4-2; J: TRBJ2-3; D: TRBD2; size: NA; DNA: TGTGCCAGCAGCCAAGATGATTTCGGGACTAGCGGGCCGGCTAAGGCGCAGTATTTT; CDR3: CASSQDDFGTSGPAKAQYF
V: TRBV11-3; J: TRBJ2-2; D: NA; size: NA; DNA: TGTGCCAGCAGCTTAAGGCAGGGTAGTACCGGGGAGCTGTTTTTT; CDR3: CASSLRQGSTGELFF
V: TRBV30; J: TRBJ1-2; D: TRBD1; size: NA; DNA: TGTGCCTGGAGTGTAGAGGGACAGGGGGGTGGCTACACCTTC; CDR3: CAWSVEGQGGGYTF
V: TRBV5-1; J: TRBJ1-1; D: NA; size: NA; DNA: TGCGCCAGCAGCCTCGGGGGGAACACTGAAGCTTTCTTT; CDR3: CASSLGGNTEAFF
V: TRBV4-2; J: TRBJ2-1; D: TRBD1; size: many; DNA: TGTGCCAGCAGCCGCCCGGACAGGGGAGATGAGCAGTTCTTC; CDR3: CASSRPDRGDEQFF
V: TRBV11-2; J: TRBJ1-2; D: TRBD1; size: NA; DNA: TGTGCCAGCAGCCCAGGGGGAAGCGGCTACACCTTC; CDR3: CASSPGGSGYTF
V: TRBV12-3/TRBV12-4; J: TRBJ2-5; D: NA; size: NA; DNA: TGTGCCAGCACCCAGGTCAGGGAAGAGACCCAGTACTTC; CDR3: CASTQVREETQYF
V: TRBV5-1; J: TRBJ2-3; D: NA; size: NA; DNA: TGCGCCAGCAGCTTGGGGGCACACACAGATACGCAGTATTTT; CDR3: CASSLGAHTDTQYF
V: TRBV2; J: TRBJ1-1; D: NA; size: NA; DNA: TGTGCCAACACCCGACAGACGTCGGGCACTGAAGCTTTCTTT; CDR3: CANTRQTSGTEAFF
V: TRBV11-3; J: TRBJ2-3; D: NA; size: once; DNA: TGTGCCAGCAGCTTTGGGAGAGGTCGAAGTAACACAGATACGCAGTATTTT; CDR3: CASSFGRGRSNTDTQYF
V: TRBV2; J: TRBJ1-1; D: NA; size: NA; DNA: TGTGCCAGCAGTGAATTCGTGAACACTGAAGCTTTCTTT; CDR3: CASSEFVNTEAFF
V: TRBV20-1; J: TRBJ2-1; D: NA; size: few; DNA: TGCAGCGCTGGCAGTTTCAATGAGCAGTTCTTC; CDR3: CSAGSFNEQFF
V: TRBV11-2; J: TRBJ2-5; D: TRBD2; size: NA; DNA: TGTGCCAGCAGCTTAATGACTAGCGGGAGTGGGGCCCAGTACTTC; CDR3: CASSLMTSGSGAQYF
V: TRBV2; J: TRBJ2-7; D: TRBD1; size: NA; DNA: TGTGCCAGCACAAGGACAGGGTTAGGGGGGCAGTACTTC; CDR3: CASTRTGLGGQYF
V: TRBV7-9; J: TRBJ2-3; D: TRBD1; size: NA; DNA: TGTGCCAGCAGCTTCGGGACAGGGAGCACAGATACGCAGTATTTT; CDR3: CASSFGTGSTDTQYF
V: TRBV6-5; J: TRBJ1-2; D: NA; size: few; DNA: TGTGCCAGCAGTAAGGACGGGAAATATGGCTACACCTTC; CDR3: CASSKDGKYGYTF
V: TRBV5-1; J: TRBJ1-3; D: NA; size: NA; DNA: TGCGCCAGCAGCTTGACAGGGCGTAACGGAAACACCATATATTTT; CDR3: CASSLTGRNGNTIYF
V: TRBV19; J: TRBJ2-2; D: NA; size: NA; DNA: TGTGCCAGTAGTATAAACCCCAGGGGCGGGGAGCTGTTTTTT; CDR3: CASSINPRGGELFF
V: TRBV15; J: TRBJ2-7; D: NA; size: NA; DNA: TGTGCCACCAGCAGAGCCAGGGACTCCTACGAGCAGTACTTC; CDR3: CATSRARDSYEQYF
V: TRBV5-8; J: TRBJ1-2; D: NA; size: few; DNA: TGTGCCAGCACCTTGGGACTACTTGGCTACACCTTC; CDR3: CASTLGLLGYTF
V: TRBV9; J: TRBJ2-2; D: NA; size: NA; DNA: TGTGCCAGCAGCGTTCTAGAAGGGAACACCGGGGAGCTGTTTTTT; CDR3: CASSVLEGNTGELFF
V: TRBV12-3/TRBV12-4; J: TRBJ2-5; D: NA; size: NA; DNA: TGTGCCAGCAGTCGGGACTCCCTAGAGACCCAGTACTTC; CDR3: CASSRDSLETQYF
V: TRBV5-4; J: TRBJ2-3; D: TRBD1; size: NA; DNA: TGTGCCAGCAGCCACAACGGACAGGGGAAGGAGATAGATACGCAGTATTTT; CDR3: CASSHNGQGKEIDTQYF
V: TRBV7-9; J: TRBJ1-1; D: NA; size: once; DNA: TGTGCCAGCAGCTTAGGAAGGGAGACCACTGAAGCTTTCTTT; CDR3: CASSLGRETTEAFF
V: TRBV5-4; J: TRBJ1-3; D: NA; size: NA; DNA: TGTGCCAGCAGCCGCGTTTCGGGTAGAGGCTCTGGAAACACCATATATTTT; CDR3: CASSRVSGRGSGNTIYF
V: TRBV2; J: TRBJ2-1; D: TRBD1; size: NA; DNA: TGTGCCAGCAGTACTGGGACAGGGGATTGGCATGAGCAGTTCTTC; CDR3: CASSTGTGDWHEQFF
V: TRBV27; J: TRBJ1-4; D: TRBD1; size: NA; DNA: TGTGCCAGCAGTTTAATAGTAGGGGGCGCTGGAGAAAAACTGTTTTTT; CDR3: CASSLIVGGAGEKLFF
V: TRBV19; J: TRBJ2-2; D: TRBD2; size: few; DNA: TGTGCCAGTAGTGGGGGGACTAGAGCTAACACCGGGGAGCTGTTTTTT; CDR3: CASSGGTRANTGELFF
V: TRBV4-2; J: TRBJ1-3; D: NA; size: NA; DNA: TGTGCCAGCAGCCAGCGCAGGGGCTCTGGAAACACCATATATTTT; CDR3: CASSQRRGSGNTIYF
V: TRBV5-4; J: TRBJ2-1; D: NA; size: NA; DNA: TGTGCCAGCAGCTCCGCCTCCGGGACAATTAATGAGCAGTTCTTC; CDR3: CASSSASGTINEQFF
V: TRBV7-7; J: TRBJ2-2; D: NA; size: NA; DNA: TGTGCTAGCAGCTTGGGACTGACGAACACCGGGGAGCTGTTTTTT; CDR3: CASSLGLTNTGELFF
V: TRBV29-1; J: TRBJ2-7; D: NA; size: NA; DNA: TGCAGCGTTGAGTCAGGGGGAGGCTACGAGCAGTACTTC; CDR3: CSVESGGGYEQYF
V: TRBV7-9; J: TRBJ1-2; D: TRBD1; size: NA; DNA: TGTGCCAGCAGCCAACCAGTCCCGGGACAGGGGGTTGGCTATGGCTACACCTTC; CDR3: CASSQPVPGQGVGYGYTF
V: TRBV19; J: TRBJ2-7; D: NA; size: NA; DNA: TGTGCCAGTAGTAGCCACCAGGGCGCCTACGAGCAGTACTTC; CDR3: CASSSHQGAYEQYF
V: TRBV11-2; J: TRBJ1-1; D: TRBD1; size: NA; DNA: TGTGCCAGCAGCTCCCACCGACAGGGACAAGCTTTCTTT; CDR3: CASSSHRQGQAFF
V: TRBV19; J: TRBJ1-6; D: NA; size: NA; DNA: TGTGCCAGTAGTATAGGTCAACGGTGGGCTTCACCCCTCCACTTT; CDR3: CASSIGQRWASPLHF
V: TRBV10-3; J: TRBJ2-2; D: NA; size: NA; DNA: TGTGCCATCAGTGACGGTCAGGGGACGAACACCGGGGAGCTGTTTTTT; CDR3: CAISDGQGTNTGELFF
V: TRBV7-2; J: TRBJ1-2; D: TRBD1; size: NA; DNA: TGTGCCAGCAGCAAGGGACAGGGGGACGGCTACACCTTC; CDR3: CASSKGQGDGYTF
V: TRBV19; J: TRBJ1-5; D: TRBD1; size: NA; DNA: TGTGCCAGTAGTATAGCCCTGGACAGGGGGCTCGGTCAGCCCCAGCATTTT; CDR3: CASSIALDRGLGQPQHF